These 21 T cell receptor beta chains were all obtained from the same sample, sequenced in a study of T cell responses to AZD1222 COVID-19 vaccine. This table comes from immunoSEQ multiplex PCR, and its TCRdb copy is limited to in-frame clones, with some not included. The sample lists around 100,000 clones; 85% to 90% were seen once. This sample comprised peripheral blood, obtained on day 0 of AZD1222 vaccination. The receptors were sampled from an adult in good health.

J is TRBJ2-5 and V is TRBV5-5; D is uncertain. Germline V gene sequence: CDR1 SGHKS, CDR2 YYEKEE (reference sequence). The CDR3 covers 12 residues. V lost 0 bases and J 3 bases, leaving 3 bases between the germline ends. The CDR3 here is CASSLGEETQYF. The CDR3 DNA is TGTGCCAGCAGCTTGGGGGAAGAGACCCAGTACTTC.

This sequence joins TRBV4-3 and TRBJ2-7, with D possibly TRBD1 on 6 matching bases. Looked up from germline, CDR1 is LGHNA and CDR2 is YSLEER. CDR3 length: 16 residues. V was cut by 3 bases and J by 0 bases, with 15 bases left in between. CDR3 sequence: CASSHEWTASSYEQYF. The CDR3 DNA reads TGCGCCAGCAGCCATGAATGGACAGCGAGCTCCTACGAGCAGTACTTC.

CDR3 sequence reads: CAISGGTGVSEQYF. The CDR3 region has the DNA TGTGCCATCAGTGGTGGGACAGGGGTAAGCGAGCAGTACTTC. The rearrangement joins TRBV10-3 to TRBJ2-7, with 10 nucleotides matching TRBD1. The CDR3 length is 14 residues. V was clipped by 4 bases and J by 6 bases; unmatched bases: 6. Looked up from germline, CDR1 is ENHRY and CDR2 is SYGVKD.

The V and J genes are TRBV4-1 and TRBJ1-5, with D perhaps matching TRBD1 (5 bases). CDR1 is MGHRA, CDR2 YSYEKL, per germline. The ends were cut back, 1 base at V and 5 bases at J, with 9 bases in the middle. The CDR3 is 14 residues long. The CDR3 DNA follows: TGCGCCAGCAGCCAAGGGGACGGCTATCAGCCCCAGCATTTT. Its protein is CASSQGDGYQPQHF.

This sequence joins TRBV27 and TRBJ2-7, with 9 bases identical to TRBD1. The CDR3 has 14 amino acids. The V and J ends lost 6 bases and 7 bases, in that order; junction bases with no gene match: 10. Germline loops: CDR1 MNHEY, CDR2 SMNVEV (reference sequence). CDR3 coding DNA: TGTGCCAGCAGACCGGGACAGGGACGTGGGGAGCAGTACTTC. It encodes CASRPGQGRGEQYF.

The chain carries TRBV6-4 and TRBJ1-1; TRBD1 agrees at 11 bases. Trimming removed 3 bases from V and 4 bases from J; junction bases left unmatched: 1. The germline gives CDR1 MRHNA, CDR2 SNTAGT. CDR3 size: 14 residues. This CDR3 is CASSEGTGGTEAFF. In DNA, the CDR3 is TGTGCCAGCAGTGAGGGGACAGGGGGCACTGAAGCTTTCTTT.

Written as DNA, the CDR3 is TGCAGCGTTAAATTGGGGACAGGGCGCACAGATACGCAGTATTTT. This encodes CSVKLGTGRTDTQYF. The gene calls are TRBV29-1 and TRBJ2-3; the match to TRBD1 covers 9 bases. V lost 5 bases, J lost 1 base, and 7 bases stayed unmatched. This CDR3 is built from 15 residues. Germline loops: CDR1 SQVTM, CDR2 ANQGSEA.

V is TRBV13 and J is TRBJ2-7, with D possibly matching TRBD1 (6 bases). Trimming cost V 5 bases and J 7 bases, with 12 bases left between them. Germline CDR1 PRHDT, CDR2 FYEKMQ (reference sequence). The CDR3 has 12 residues. The CDR3 loop reads CASSPDRREQYF. CDR3 sequence (DNA): TGTGCCAGCAGCCCGGACAGACGGGAGCAGTACTTC.

The chain links TRBV19 to TRBJ2-5, with 10 bases identical to TRBD1. With 3 bases clipped from V and 4 bases from J, the junction kept 8 bases outside the gene matches. Per germline, CDR1 LNHDA and CDR2 SQIVND (reference sequence). The CDR3 spans 16 residues. The CDR3 sequence is CASSIQDRGLVETQYF. CDR3 sequence (DNA): TGTGCCAGTAGTATTCAAGACAGGGGGCTCGTAGAGACCCAGTACTTC.

The chain has TRBV28 and TRBJ2-7; D might be TRBD1 or TRBD2, each matching 6 bases. Germline V gives CDR1 MDHEN, CDR2 SYDVKM. The V end was cut by 5 bases, the J end by 4 bases, with 9 bases between. The CDR3 runs to 12 residues. CDR3 sequence (DNA): TGTGCCAGCAGTAGGGGGGCGTACGAGCAGTACTTC. Encoded protein: CASSRGAYEQYF.

The rearrangement uses TRBV5-6 and TRBJ1-1, with 12 bases matching TRBD1. Germline loops: CDR1 SGHDT, CDR2 YYEEEE. Trimming at V came to 3 bases and at J to 8 bases, leaving 20 bases not matched to a gene. The CDR3 sequence is 19 residues long. The CDR3 loop reads CASSSDYNWGTGGVNEAFF. The CDR3 coding sequence is TGTGCCAGCAGCTCGGACTACAATTGGGGGACAGGGGGCGTGAACGAAGCTTTCTTT.

This clone has a single count. The rearrangement links TRBV11-3 to TRBJ2-1, with 7 bases lining up with TRBD1. V dropped 1 base and J dropped 5; count of bases not matched to a gene: 5. This CDR3 comprises 15 residues. Germline V gene sequence: CDR1 SGHNT, CDR2 YENEEA. The CDR3 region has the DNA TGTGCCAGCAGCTTAGGACAGGGTTCCCACAATGAGCAGTTCTTC. It yields the protein CASSLGQGSHNEQFF.

The J gene is TRBJ2-2, the V gene TRBV11-2, with TRBD1 matching over 9 bases. Germline V gives CDR1 SGHAT, CDR2 FQNNGV. The CDR3 contains 15 residues. Trimming at V came to 5 bases and at J to 6 bases, leaving 7 bases not matched to a gene. The CDR3 loop reads CASSLGQGSAGELFF. In DNA, the CDR3 is TGTGCCAGCAGCCTCGGACAGGGGAGCGCCGGGGAGCTGTTTTTT. Filled out from reference TRBV11-2 and TRBJ2-2, the complete variable domain reads EAGVAQSPRYKIIEKRQSVAFWCNPISGHATLYWYQQILGQGPKLLIQFQNNGVVDDSQLPKDRFSAERLKGVDSTLKIQPAKLEDSAVYLCASSLGQGSAGELFFGEGSRLTVL.

This chain connects TRBV4-3 to TRBJ2-7; D is possibly TRBD1 or TRBD2 (6 bases each). V was cut by 0 bases and J by 5 bases, with 14 bases left in between. The CDR3 is 15 amino acids. Germline CDR1 LGHNA, CDR2 YSLEER. The CDR3 loop is CASSQDRSGADEQYF. The CDR3 DNA reads TGCGCCAGCAGCCAAGATCGTTCGGGGGCGGACGAGCAGTACTTC.

The chain recombines TRBV2 with TRBJ2-5, with D possibly TRBD2 on 5 matching bases. The CDR3 runs to 12 residues. From germline, CDR1 is SNHLY and CDR2 FYNNEI. Trimming cost V 8 bases and J 4 bases, with 11 bases left between them. CDR3 in DNA: TGTGCCAGCTGGCTTGCGGGAGAGACCCAGTACTTC. Its protein product is CASWLAGETQYF.

The chain is built from TRBV15 and TRBJ1-5; possibly TRBD1 for D (5 bases). The germline gives CDR1 LNHNV, CDR2 YYDKDF (reference sequence). This CDR3 spans 15 amino acids. V lost 2 bases and J 5 bases, leaving 13 bases between the germline ends. The CDR3 loop reads CATSRSGTIDQPQHF. As DNA, the CDR3 is TGTGCCACCAGCAGATCGGGGACTATTGATCAGCCCCAGCATTTT.

The J gene is TRBJ1-2, the V gene TRBV5-1; D is ambiguous. CDR3 size: 14 residues. From germline, CDR1 is SGHRS and CDR2 YFSETQ. Between the trimmed V and J ends, which lost 4 bases and 5 bases, there was a span of 15 bases. The CDR3: CASSTPGSLYGYTF. In DNA form, the CDR3 reads TGCGCCAGCAGCACTCCCGGGTCCTTATATGGCTACACCTTC.

The chain carries TRBV19 and TRBJ1-4; D not resolved. The CDR3 sequence is 17 residues long. V was trimmed by 2 bases and J by 3 bases, leaving 16 bases between them. CDR1 LNHDA and CDR2 SQIVND come from the germline V gene (reference sequence). For the CDR3, the DNA is TGTGCCAGTAGTATACAGGCCGTGGGCAGGTCTAATGAAAAACTGTTTTTT. Encoded protein: CASSIQAVGRSNEKLFF.

This clone was recorded only once. The chain couples TRBV6-5 to TRBJ2-7, with D perhaps TRBD2 (6 bases). Germline CDR1 is MNHEY and CDR2 is SVGAGI. With 6 bases removed from V and 0 bases from J, the gap between germline ends came to 12 bases. This CDR3 is 14 amino acids long. The CDR3 nucleotides are TGTGCCAGCAGGAAGGAGGGAATCTCCTACGAGCAGTACTTC. Encoded protein: CASRKEGISYEQYF.

The chain has TRBV7-2 and TRBJ1-4; D remains ambiguous. This CDR3 region has 16 residues. The germline V gene encodes CDR1 SGHTA and CDR2 FQGNSA. V was trimmed by 5 bases and J by 0 bases, leaving 13 bases between them. The CDR3 sequence is CASSASGWPTNEKLFF. Written as DNA, the CDR3 is TGTGCCAGCAGCGCCTCGGGGTGGCCAACTAATGAAAAACTGTTTTTT.

The chain combines TRBV12-3 or TRBV12-4 with TRBJ2-1; D might be TRBD1 or TRBD2, each matching 5 bases. The V gene lost 8 bases and the J gene lost 4 bases, with 12 bases spanning the gap. This CDR3 spans 13 amino acids. The CDR3 is CASGEGPYNEQFF. DNA for the CDR3: TGTGCCAGCGGCGAGGGGCCTTACAATGAGCAGTTCTTC.